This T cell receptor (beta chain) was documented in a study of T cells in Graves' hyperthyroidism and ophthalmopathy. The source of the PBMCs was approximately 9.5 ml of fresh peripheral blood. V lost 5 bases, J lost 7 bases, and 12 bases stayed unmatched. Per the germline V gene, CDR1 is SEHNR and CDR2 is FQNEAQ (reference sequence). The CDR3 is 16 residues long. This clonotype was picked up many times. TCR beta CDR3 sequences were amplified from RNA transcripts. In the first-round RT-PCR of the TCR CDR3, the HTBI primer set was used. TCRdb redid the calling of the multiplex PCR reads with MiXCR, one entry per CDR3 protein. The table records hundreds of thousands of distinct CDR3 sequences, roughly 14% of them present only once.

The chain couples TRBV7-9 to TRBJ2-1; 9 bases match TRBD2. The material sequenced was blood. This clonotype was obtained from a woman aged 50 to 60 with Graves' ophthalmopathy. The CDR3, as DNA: TGTGCCAGCAGCGACAAAAGTATAGCGGGAGTGAATGAGCAGTTCTTC. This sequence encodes CASSDKSIAGVNEQFF.